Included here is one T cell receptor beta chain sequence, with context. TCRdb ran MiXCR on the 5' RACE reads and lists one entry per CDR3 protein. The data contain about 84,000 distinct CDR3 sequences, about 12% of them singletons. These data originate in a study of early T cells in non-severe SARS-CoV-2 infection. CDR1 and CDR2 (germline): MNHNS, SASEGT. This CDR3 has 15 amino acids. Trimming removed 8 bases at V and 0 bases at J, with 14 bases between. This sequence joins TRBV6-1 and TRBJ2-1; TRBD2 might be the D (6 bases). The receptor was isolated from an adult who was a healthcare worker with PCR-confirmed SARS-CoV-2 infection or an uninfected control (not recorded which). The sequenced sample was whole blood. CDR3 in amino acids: CASSNTGDSYNEQFF. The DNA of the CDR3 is TGTGCCAGCTCTAACACGGGAGACTCCTACAATGAGCAGTTCTTC.